This T cell receptor (beta chain) came from a study of blood T cell repertoires in COVID-19. Some clones are missing from TCRdb's copy, which holds only in-frame ones; the method was immunoSEQ multiplex PCR. Here the sample spans roughly 26,000 clones, around 60% being singletons. V lost 1 base and J lost 4; bases outside the gene matches: 7. The CDR3 extends over 16 amino acids. CDR1 and CDR2 (germline): MGHRA, YSYEKL. The sample taken for sequencing was peripheral blood. This sequence originates from a man aged 55 to 70 with active or convalescent COVID-19. The chain has TRBV4-1 and TRBJ1-5, with 7 bases fitting TRBD1. The CDR3 loop reads CASSQGLGGRNQPQHF. The CDR3 DNA sequence: TGCGCCAGCAGCCAAGGACTAGGGGGCAGGAATCAGCCCCAGCATTTT.